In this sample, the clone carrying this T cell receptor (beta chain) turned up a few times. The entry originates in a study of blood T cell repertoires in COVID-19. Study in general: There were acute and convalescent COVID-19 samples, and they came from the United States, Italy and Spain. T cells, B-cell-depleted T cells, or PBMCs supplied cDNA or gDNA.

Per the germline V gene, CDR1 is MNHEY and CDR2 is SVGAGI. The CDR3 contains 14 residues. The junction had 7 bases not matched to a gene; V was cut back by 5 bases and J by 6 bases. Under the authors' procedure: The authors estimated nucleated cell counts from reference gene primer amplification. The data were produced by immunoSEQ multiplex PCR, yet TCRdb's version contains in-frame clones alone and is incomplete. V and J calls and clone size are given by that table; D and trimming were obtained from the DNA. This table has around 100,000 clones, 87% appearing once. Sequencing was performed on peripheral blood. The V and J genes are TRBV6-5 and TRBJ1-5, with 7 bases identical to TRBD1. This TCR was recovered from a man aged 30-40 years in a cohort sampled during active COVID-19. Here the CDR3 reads CASSPETGIQPQHF. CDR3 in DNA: TGTGCCAGCAGTCCCGAGACAGGGATTCAGCCCCAGCATTTT.